Following are 25 T cell receptor beta chains from one sample sequenced in a study of blood T cell repertoires in COVID-19. Clones were read by immunoSEQ multiplex PCR, and TCRdb kept only the in-frame ones, dropping some. The sample records 200,000 to 250,000 clones, nearly 90% being singletons. What was sequenced was peripheral blood. Receptors originate from a young woman who had recovered from COVID-19.

The chain employs TRBV6-2 or TRBV6-3 and TRBJ1-2, with 11 bases fitting TRBD1. Germline assignment: CDR1 MNHEY and CDR2 SVGEGT. Trimming at V came to 1 base and at J to 8 bases, leaving 6 bases not matched to a gene. The CDR3 runs to 15 residues. For the CDR3, the DNA is TGTGCCAGCAGTTACTACGGACAGGGGGCGGGAGGCTACACCTTC. This sequence encodes CASSYYGQGAGGYTF.

V gene TRBV6-6 combines with J gene TRBJ1-3; unclear D gene. Trimming took off 5 bases at V and 11 bases at J, with 22 bases between the two ends. The CDR3 runs to 15 residues. Germline-derived CDR1 and CDR2 are MNHNY and SVGAGI (reference sequence). CDR3 coding DNA: TGTGCCAGCAGTCGCAAGTCGCCGGATGCGGTGGCCATATATTTT. It is translated as CASSRKSPDAVAIYF.

This rearrangement joins TRBV18 to TRBJ1-4, with D possibly TRBD1 on 5 matching bases. Germline lookup yields CDR1 KGHSH and CDR2 LQKENI. V was clipped by 4 bases and J by 4 bases, with 10 bases between them. The CDR3 is made up of 14 amino acids. The CDR3 protein is CASSLDRVNEKLFF. The CDR3 DNA follows: TGTGCCAGCTCACTTGACAGAGTTAATGAAAAACTGTTTTTT.

The genes are TRBV4-3 and TRBJ1-1; D may be TRBD1 (6 bases). This CDR3 has 14 residues. Germline loops: CDR1 LGHNA, CDR2 YSLEER. V gave up 1 base and J gave up 1 base, with 7 bases separating them. The CDR3 spells CASSQVQGNTEAFF. As DNA, the CDR3 is TGCGCCAGCAGCCAAGTACAGGGGAACACTGAAGCTTTCTTT.

V usage is TRBV7-2 and J usage is TRBJ2-7, with D perhaps TRBD1 (6 bases). Germline loops: CDR1 SGHTA, CDR2 FQGNSA. This CDR3 region has 17 residues. V dropped 1 base and J dropped 2 bases, with 18 bases sitting between them. The chain's CDR3 is CASSLEGVRLYPYEQYF. The DNA for the CDR3 is TGTGCCAGCAGCTTAGAGGGGGTGCGATTGTACCCCTACGAGCAGTACTTC.

The J gene is TRBJ2-7, the V gene TRBV6-5; 10 positions match TRBD2. The V segment lost 7 bases and the J segment 4 bases; nucleotides outside the gene matches: 7. Germline CDR1 and CDR2: MNHEY and SVGAGI. The CDR3 consists of 14 residues. As DNA, the CDR3 is TGTGCCAGCACCCGAGCGGGAGGGTCGTACGAGCAGTACTTC. Protein sequence: CASTRAGGSYEQYF.

This clone was seen a single time. The chain is built from TRBV6-1 and TRBJ1-6, with D unresolved. The germline CDR1 and CDR2 sequences are MNHNS and SASEGT. V was cut by 2 bases and J by 3 bases, with 11 bases left in between. The CDR3 length is 16 residues. The CDR3 bases are TGTGCCAGCAGTGAACGCCCCGATAGCTATAATTCACCCCTCCACTTT. This translates into CASSERPDSYNSPLHF.

This sequence joins TRBV28 and TRBJ1-2, with D possibly TRBD1 on 6 matching bases. The length of the CDR3 is 15 residues. Trimming cost V 6 bases and J 4 bases, with 18 bases left between them. Germline CDR1 reads MDHEN; CDR2 reads SYDVKM. The CDR3 is CASSLPGTRFYGYTF. The CDR3 coding sequence is TGTGCCAGCAGCCTACCCGGGACACGGTTCTATGGCTACACCTTC.

The rearrangement uses TRBV3-1 (or the pseudogene TRBV3-2) and TRBJ1-5; the D is unclear. Trimming left V 1 base short and J 0 bases short, with 4 bases between. From germline, CDR1 is LGHDT and CDR2 YNNKEL (reference sequence). This CDR3 is 14 amino acids long. The CDR3 region has the DNA TGTGCCAGCAGCCAAGTTCGTAGCAATCAGCCCCAGCATTTT. Translated: CASSQVRSNQPQHF.

The chain is built from TRBV6-2 or TRBV6-3 and TRBJ2-6; D ambiguous. The V and J ends lost 6 bases and 0 bases respectively, with 9 bases between them. The length of the CDR3 is 15 residues. Per the germline V gene, CDR1 is MNHEY and CDR2 is SVGEGT. CDR3: CASSELFSGANVLTF. CDR3 nucleotide sequence: TGTGCCAGCAGCGAGCTCTTCTCTGGGGCCAACGTCCTGACTTTC.

The rearrangement uses TRBV3-1 (or the pseudogene TRBV3-2) and TRBJ2-7; no clear D gene. Germline lookup yields CDR1 LGHDT and CDR2 YNNKEL (reference sequence). There are 15 residues in the CDR3. The V gene lost 1 base and the J gene lost 0 bases, with 10 bases spanning the gap. This chain's CDR3 is CASSQVSGSSYEQYF. In nucleotides, the CDR3 is TGTGCCAGCAGCCAAGTTTCGGGTAGCTCCTACGAGCAGTACTTC.

A single count supports this clone. J is TRBJ1-6 and V is TRBV30; TRBD1 aligns across 8 bases. The CDR3 consists of 13 residues. Germline CDR1 reads GTSNPN; CDR2 reads SVGIG (reference sequence). V was clipped by 4 bases and J by 7 bases; unmatched bases: 3. In DNA, the CDR3 is TGTGCCTGGATAGGACAGGGAAATTCACCCCTCCACTTT. Protein product: CAWIGQGNSPLHF.

The chain employs TRBV5-6 and TRBJ2-7; tentatively, D is TRBD1 (5 bases). CDR3 length: 14 amino acids. Germline V CDR1 and CDR2: SGHDT, YYEEEE. V lost 1 base and J 2 bases, leaving 10 bases between the germline ends. The CDR3, as DNA: TGTGCCAGCAGCTTGTTGGGGCTAACCTACGAGCAGTACTTC. It specifies CASSLLGLTYEQYF.

The chain carries TRBV18 and TRBJ1-5, with 7 bases identical to TRBD1. The CDR3 has 16 residues. The V gene's germline CDR1 is KGHSH and CDR2 LQKENI. The trim removed 5 bases at V and 3 bases at J, leaving 10 bases unmatched. CDR3 protein: CASSSSQGGSNQPQHF. Here the CDR3 DNA reads TGTGCCAGCTCATCCTCGCAGGGGGGATCCAATCAGCCCCAGCATTTT.

V and J are TRBV7-2 and TRBJ1-2; D remains unclear. The length of the CDR3 is 15 residues. Germline V CDR1 and CDR2: SGHTA, FQGNSA. V lost 1 base, J lost 4 bases, and 13 bases lay in between. CDR3 loop: CASSLGATSFYGYTF. In DNA, the CDR3 is TGTGCCAGCAGCTTAGGAGCCACCTCCTTCTATGGCTACACCTTC.

The chain uses TRBV3-1 (or the pseudogene TRBV3-2) and TRBJ2-7; 9 bases agree with TRBD2. The germline gives CDR1 LGHDT, CDR2 YNNKEL (reference sequence). The CDR3 is 16 residues long. J was trimmed by 0 bases and V by 4 bases; bases with no gene match: 7. CDR3 residues: CASSRLGLASSYEQYF. CDR3 nucleotides: TGTGCCAGCAGCCGATTAGGACTAGCGAGCTCCTACGAGCAGTACTTC.

The V gene is TRBV7-8, the J gene TRBJ2-2; the D gene is possibly TRBD1 (6 bases). There are 16 residues in the CDR3. The V and J ends lost 6 bases and 6 bases respectively, with 20 bases between them. Germline CDR1 is SGHVS and CDR2 is FQNEAQ. Here the CDR3 reads CASRSETTGKSGELFF. CDR3 in DNA: TGTGCCAGCAGATCGGAGACGACAGGAAAGTCCGGGGAGCTGTTTTTT.

This clone was recorded only once. This chain joins TRBV19 and TRBJ1-4, with TRBD1 as a possible D gene (6 bases). CDR1 is LNHDA, CDR2 SQIVND, per germline (reference sequence). V was trimmed by 2 bases and J by 6 bases, leaving 16 bases between them. The CDR3 has 16 residues. The CDR3 nucleotides read TGTGCCAGTAGTATATGGGGGCCAGGACCGCATGAAAAACTGTTTTTT. Its translation: CASSIWGPGPHEKLFF.

The rearrangement joins TRBV4-3 to TRBJ2-6; 8 nucleotides match TRBD2. Losses at the gene ends were 0 bases for V and 0 bases for J; bases not matched to a gene: 7. Germline CDR1 LGHNA, CDR2 YSLEER. The CDR3 extends over 19 amino acids. The DNA for the CDR3 is TGCGCCAGCAGCCAAGATCTGCTAGCGGGTCTCTCTGGGGCCAACGTCCTGACTTTC. This codes for CASSQDLLAGLSGANVLTF.

The chain combines TRBV6-5 with TRBJ2-3, with 9 nucleotides matching TRBD1. The ends lost 6 bases at V and 5 bases at J; junction bases unmatched: 6. Looked up from germline, CDR1 is MNHEY and CDR2 is SVGAGI. This CDR3 has 14 amino acids. CDR3 sequence: CASRKDRGRDTQYF. In DNA form, the CDR3 reads TGTGCCAGCAGGAAGGACAGGGGCCGAGATACGCAGTATTTT.

This chain joins TRBV18 and TRBJ1-1; the D gene is possibly TRBD1 (5 bases). CDR1 KGHSH and CDR2 LQKENI come from the germline V gene. This CDR3 contains 16 residues. V gave up 3 bases and J gave up 4 bases, with 18 bases separating them. CDR3 amino acids: CASSPSGNRVGTEAFF. CDR3 sequence (DNA): TGTGCCAGCTCACCTTCAGGGAATAGAGTTGGCACTGAAGCTTTCTTT. Drawing the rest from reference TRBV18 and TRBJ1-1, the complete variable domain is NAGVMQNPRHLVRRRGQEARLRCSPMKGHSHVYWYRQLPEEGLKFMVYLQKENIIDESGMPKERFSAEFPKEGPSILRIQQVVRGDSAAYFCASSPSGNRVGTEAFFGQGTRLTVV.

This chain connects TRBV3-1 (or the pseudogene TRBV3-2) to TRBJ2-1, with 11 bases fitting TRBD2. The CDR3 sequence is 21 residues long. V gave up 0 bases and J gave up 0 bases; unmatched junction bases: 13. Looked up from germline, CDR1 is LGHDT and CDR2 is YNNKEL (reference sequence). In DNA, the CDR3 is TGTGCCAGCAGCCAAGAACGCTCTCCCCGACTAGCGGGACGCTCCTACAATGAGCAGTTCTTC. Residues: CASSQERSPRLAGRSYNEQFF.

V is TRBV7-6 and J is TRBJ2-1, with 9 bases lining up with TRBD2. Germline lookup yields CDR1 SGHVS and CDR2 FNYEAQ. The J segment lost 8 bases and the V segment lost 1 base, leaving 6 bases of the junction unmatched. The CDR3 contains 15 residues. CDR3 region: CASSLGYSGSYEQFF. The CDR3 region has the DNA TGTGCCAGCAGCTTAGGATATAGCGGGAGCTATGAGCAGTTCTTC. The full variable domain, rest sourced from reference TRBV7-6 and TRBJ2-1, is GAGVSQSPRYKVTKRGQDVALRCDPISGHVSLYWYRQALGQGPEFLTYFNYEAQQDKSGLPNDRFSAERPEGSISTLTIQRTEQRDSAMYRCASSLGYSGSYEQFFGPGTRLTVL.

V usage is TRBV27 and J usage is TRBJ2-4; tentative D call: TRBD1 (6 bases). The CDR3 contains 13 residues. V shed 3 bases and J shed 9 bases, with 12 bases lying between them. Germline-derived CDR1 and CDR2 are MNHEY and SMNVEV (reference sequence). The CDR3 loop is CASSFGDKAIQYF. Written as DNA, the CDR3 is TGTGCCAGCAGTTTCGGGGACAAGGCCATTCAGTACTTC.

V gene TRBV11-2 combines with J gene TRBJ2-4; D possibly corresponds to TRBD2 (6 bases). Germline V gene lookup returns CDR1 SGHAT and CDR2 FQNNGV. V was trimmed by 11 bases and J by 2 bases, leaving 16 bases between them. The CDR3 extends over 14 amino acids. In nucleotides, the CDR3 is TGTGCCTCAGCGCGGGGATCCTCCAAAAACATTCAGTACTTC. Its translation is CASARGSSKNIQYF. The variable domain in full, with the rest retrieved from reference TRBV11-2 and TRBJ2-4, is EAGVAQSPRYKIIEKRQSVAFWCNPISGHATLYWYQQILGQGPKLLIQFQNNGVVDDSQLPKDRFSAERLKGVDSTLKIQPAKLEDSAVYLCASARGSSKNIQYFGAGTRLSVL.